Sequencing of this TCR beta chain was carried out in a study of cytomegalovirus exposure and HLA in healthy donors. Study summary: Unique TCRs from HLA-typed donors, 70 million to 100 million of them, were held in an early data release.

Study-wide results and limits: Analysis performed later found over 15,000 TCR beta sequences associated with HLA alleles at 0.05 false discovery rate.

With respect to this clone: Antigen: not known.

Primers: 60 Vbeta forward and 13 Jbeta reverse. Sequenced by immunoSEQ multiplex PCR; TCRdb stores in-frame clones only, minus some. Found here are 110,000 to 150,000 clones, roughly 70% of them singletons; the top ten hold over 6%. This sequence originates from a man aged 25-40 years in good health and CMV-seronegative. The sequenced sample consisted of PBMCs.

CDR3 in DNA: TGTGCCAGCAGCGTTGGGGGGGCGGCGCTCGGAGAGACCCAGTACTTC. This encodes CASSVGGAALGETQYF. The chain links TRBV9 to TRBJ2-5; the D gene is possibly TRBD2 (7 bases). The germline V gene has CDR1 SGDLS and CDR2 YYNGEE. V was cut by 2 bases and J by 4 bases, with 18 bases left in between. The CDR3 spans 16 residues.